This paragraph covers one T cell receptor beta chain sequence. Its antigen is still unknown. This CDR3 is built from 16 residues. CDR1 and CDR2 (germline): MDHEN, SYDVKM. V dropped 6 bases and J dropped 8; count of bases not matched to a gene: 13. RNA was extracted and reverse transcribed into cDNA as the sequencing template. Repertoires were generated with immunoSEQ multiplex PCR, while TCRdb's copy carries only in-frame clones and drops some. The sample holds about 110,000 clones; about 50% are singletons and the top ten take roughly 25%. This entry comes from a study of CD8+ T cells in alopecia areata. Overall study findings and caveats: Besides other cells, scalp samples also yield sequences of resident alphabeta T cells from normal skin.

J is TRBJ2-3 and V is TRBV28; TRBD2 aligns across 11 bases. This TCR derives from a human donor with alopecia areata. The sequencing input was NKG2D-low CD8+ T cells sorted from blood. The CDR3 here is CASSLPVAGGVVTQYF. Here the CDR3 DNA reads TGTGCCAGCAGCCTCCCAGTAGCGGGGGGGGTAGTTACGCAGTATTTT.